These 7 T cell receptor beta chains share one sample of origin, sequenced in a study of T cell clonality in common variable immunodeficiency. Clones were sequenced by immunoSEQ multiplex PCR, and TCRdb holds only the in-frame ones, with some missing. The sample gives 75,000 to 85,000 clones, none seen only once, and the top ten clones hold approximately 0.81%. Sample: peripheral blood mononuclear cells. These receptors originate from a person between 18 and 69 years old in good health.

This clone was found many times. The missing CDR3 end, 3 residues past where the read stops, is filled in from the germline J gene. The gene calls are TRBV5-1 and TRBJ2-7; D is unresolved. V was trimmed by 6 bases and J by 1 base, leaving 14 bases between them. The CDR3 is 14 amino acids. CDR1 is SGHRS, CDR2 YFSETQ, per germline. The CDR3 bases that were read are TGCGCCAGCACCCTTGGGCCTGGTTCCTACGAG. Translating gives CASTLGPGSYE. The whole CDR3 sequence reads CASTLGPGSYEQYF.

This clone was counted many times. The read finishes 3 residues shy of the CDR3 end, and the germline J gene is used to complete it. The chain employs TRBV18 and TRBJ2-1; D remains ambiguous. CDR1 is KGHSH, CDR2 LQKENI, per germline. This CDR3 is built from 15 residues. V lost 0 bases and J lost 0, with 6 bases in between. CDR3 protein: CASSPPQSSYNEQFF. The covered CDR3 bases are TGTGCCAGCTCACCACCGCAGAGCTCCTACAATGAG. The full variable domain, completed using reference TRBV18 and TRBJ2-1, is NAGVMQNPRHLVRRRGQEARLRCSPMKGHSHVYWYRQLPEEGLKFMVYLQKENIIDESGMPKERFSAEFPKEGPSILRIQQVVRGDSAAYFCASSPPQSSYNEQFFGPGTRLTVL.

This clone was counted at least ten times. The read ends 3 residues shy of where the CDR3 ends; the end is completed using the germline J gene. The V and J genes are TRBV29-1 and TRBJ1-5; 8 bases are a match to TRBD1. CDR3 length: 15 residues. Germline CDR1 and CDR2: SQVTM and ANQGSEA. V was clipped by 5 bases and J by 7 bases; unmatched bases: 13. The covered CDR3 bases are TGCAGCGTTCTTCGAGGACAGGGTTGGAGACAGCCC. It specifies CSVLRGQGWRQP. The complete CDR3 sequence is CSVLRGQGWRQPQHF.

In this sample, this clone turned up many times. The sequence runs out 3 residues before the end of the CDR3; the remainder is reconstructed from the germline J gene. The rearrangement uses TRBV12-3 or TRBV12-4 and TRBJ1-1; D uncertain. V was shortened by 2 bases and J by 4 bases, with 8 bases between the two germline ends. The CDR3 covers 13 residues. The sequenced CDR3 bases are TGTGCCAGCAGTTTAAAGGCATCCACTGAA. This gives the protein CASSLKASTE. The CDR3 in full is CASSLKASTEAFF.

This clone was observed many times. The CDR3 sequence: CASSLVPGYEQYF. CDR3 DNA, as far as it was read: TGTGCCAGCAGCTTAGTCCCGGGTTACGAG. The rearrangement uses TRBV7-2 and TRBJ2-7; D is undetermined. The CDR3 end is not reached by the read, which stops 3 residues before it; the germline J gene fills it in. Germline CDR1 reads SGHTA; CDR2 reads FQGNSA. The CDR3 runs 13 residues. V shed 1 base and J shed 4 bases, with 8 bases lying between them.

The chain's CDR3 is CASSSSDPLQWGELFF. The CDR3 bases that were read are TGTGCCAGTAGTAGCTCCGATCCCCTCCAGTGGGGGGAG. This sequence joins TRBV19 and TRBJ2-2, with D unresolved. The read is 3 residues too short to cover the CDR3 end, so that end is filled in from the germline J gene. The germline V gene has CDR1 LNHDA and CDR2 SQIVND (reference sequence). The CDR3 has 16 residues. V lost 4 bases and J 8 bases, leaving 20 bases between the germline ends.

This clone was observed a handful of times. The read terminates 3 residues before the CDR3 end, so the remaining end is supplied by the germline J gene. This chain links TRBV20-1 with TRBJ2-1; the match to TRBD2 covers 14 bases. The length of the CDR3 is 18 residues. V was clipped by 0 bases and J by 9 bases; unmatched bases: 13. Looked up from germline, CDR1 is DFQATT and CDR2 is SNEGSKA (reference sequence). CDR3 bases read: TGCAGTGCTAGAGATCCGCGACTAGCGGGAGGGCCCCGCGGTGAG. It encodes CSARDPRLAGGPRGE. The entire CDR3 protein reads CSARDPRLAGGPRGEQFF.